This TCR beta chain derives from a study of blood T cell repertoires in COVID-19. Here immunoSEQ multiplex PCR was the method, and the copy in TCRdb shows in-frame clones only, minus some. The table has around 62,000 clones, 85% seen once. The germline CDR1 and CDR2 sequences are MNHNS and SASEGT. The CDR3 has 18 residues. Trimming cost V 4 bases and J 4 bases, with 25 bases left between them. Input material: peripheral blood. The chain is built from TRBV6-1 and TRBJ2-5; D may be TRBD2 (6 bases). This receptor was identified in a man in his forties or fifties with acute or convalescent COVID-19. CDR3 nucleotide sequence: TGTGCCAGCAGTGCCGGGACTTCCCCCTCGACGATCTTAGAGACCCAGTACTTC. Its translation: CASSAGTSPSTILETQYF.